The sample holds a few counts of the clone carrying this TCR beta chain. The data were taken from a study of beta chain features in type 1 diabetes. Expressed TCRB transcripts got sequenced, as all isolated RNA was reverse transcribed. Repertoires were generated with immunoSEQ multiplex PCR, while TCRdb's copy carries only in-frame clones and drops some. The sample has about 360,000 clones; about 12% are singletons. This receptor was identified in a man aged 18 to 30 in good health. Sequencing used naive CD4+ T cells from blood.

The CDR3 coding sequence is TGTGCCAGCACCCAAGCCGGGACAAGGGTGAGAAACACTGAAGCTTTCTTT. Encoded protein: CASTQAGTRVRNTEAFF. The chain carries TRBV28 and TRBJ1-1, with D perhaps TRBD1 (6 bases). V lost 7 bases, J lost 2 bases, and 23 bases lay in between. The CDR3 is made up of 17 amino acids. Germline CDR1 is MDHEN and CDR2 is SYDVKM. The full variable domain, its missing parts supplied by reference TRBV28 and TRBJ1-1, is DVKVTQSSRYLVKRTGEKVFLECVQDMDHENMFWYRQDPGLGLRLIYFSYDVKMKEKGDIPEGYSVSREKKERFSLILESASTNQTSMYLCASTQAGTRVRNTEAFFGQGTRLTVV.